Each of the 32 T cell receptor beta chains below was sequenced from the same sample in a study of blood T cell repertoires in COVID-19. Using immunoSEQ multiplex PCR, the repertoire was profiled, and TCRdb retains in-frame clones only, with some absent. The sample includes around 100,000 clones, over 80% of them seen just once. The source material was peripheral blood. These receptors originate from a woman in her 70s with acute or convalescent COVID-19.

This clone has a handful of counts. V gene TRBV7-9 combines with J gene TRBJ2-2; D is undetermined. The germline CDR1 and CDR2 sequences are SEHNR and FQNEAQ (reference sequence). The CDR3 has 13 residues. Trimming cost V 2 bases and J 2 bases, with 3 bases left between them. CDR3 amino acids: CASSLSNTGELFF. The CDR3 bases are TGTGCCAGCAGCTTATCAAACACCGGGGAGCTGTTTTTT.

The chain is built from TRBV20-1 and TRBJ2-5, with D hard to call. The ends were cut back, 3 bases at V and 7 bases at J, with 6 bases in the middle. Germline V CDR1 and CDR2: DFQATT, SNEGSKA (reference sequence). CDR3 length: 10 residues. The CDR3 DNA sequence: TGCAGTGCTAGTTTATTGACCCAGTACTTC. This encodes CSASLLTQYF.

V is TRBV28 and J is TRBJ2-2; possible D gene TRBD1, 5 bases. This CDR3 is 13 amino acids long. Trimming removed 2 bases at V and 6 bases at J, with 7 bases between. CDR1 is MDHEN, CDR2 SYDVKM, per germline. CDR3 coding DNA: TGTGCCAGCAGTTTAGGGGCCGCCGGGGAGCTGTTTTTT. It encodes CASSLGAAGELFF.

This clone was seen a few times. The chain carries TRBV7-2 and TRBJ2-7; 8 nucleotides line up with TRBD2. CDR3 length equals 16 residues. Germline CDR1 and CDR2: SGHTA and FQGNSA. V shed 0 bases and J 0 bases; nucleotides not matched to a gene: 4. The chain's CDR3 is CASSLASGGYSYEQYF. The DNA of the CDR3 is TGTGCCAGCAGCTTAGCGAGCGGGGGCTACTCCTACGAGCAGTACTTC.

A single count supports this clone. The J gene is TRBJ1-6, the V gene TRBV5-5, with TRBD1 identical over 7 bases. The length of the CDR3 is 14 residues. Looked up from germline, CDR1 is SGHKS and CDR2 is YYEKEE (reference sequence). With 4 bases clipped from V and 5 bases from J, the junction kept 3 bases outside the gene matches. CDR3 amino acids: CASSPGTDNSPLHF. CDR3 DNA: TGTGCCAGCAGCCCGGGGACAGATAATTCACCCCTCCACTTT.

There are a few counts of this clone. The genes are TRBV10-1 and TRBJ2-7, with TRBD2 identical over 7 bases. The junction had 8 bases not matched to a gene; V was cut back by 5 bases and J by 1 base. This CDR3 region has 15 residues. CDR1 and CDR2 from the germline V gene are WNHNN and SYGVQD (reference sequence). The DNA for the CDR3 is TGCGCCAGCAGTCAGGCCTTAGCGGGTTCCTACGAGCAGTACTTC. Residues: CASSQALAGSYEQYF.

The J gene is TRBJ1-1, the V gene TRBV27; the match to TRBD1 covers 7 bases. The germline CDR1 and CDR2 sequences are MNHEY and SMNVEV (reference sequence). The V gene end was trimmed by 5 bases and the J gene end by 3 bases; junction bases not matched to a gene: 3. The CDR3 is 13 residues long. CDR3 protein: CASSLDRDTEAFF. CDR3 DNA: TGTGCCAGCAGTCTTGACAGGGACACTGAAGCTTTCTTT.

Here the CDR3 DNA reads TGTGCCAGCAGCCAAGAAGGGACTAGCGGGAGAACGGAGACCCAGTACTTC. Encoded protein: CASSQEGTSGRTETQYF. This sequence joins TRBV4-2 and TRBJ2-5, with 14 positions matching TRBD2. After removal of 0 bases from V and 5 bases from J, the junction contained 5 bases not matched to a gene. This CDR3 spans 17 amino acids. CDR1 and CDR2 (germline): LGHNA, YNFKEQ.

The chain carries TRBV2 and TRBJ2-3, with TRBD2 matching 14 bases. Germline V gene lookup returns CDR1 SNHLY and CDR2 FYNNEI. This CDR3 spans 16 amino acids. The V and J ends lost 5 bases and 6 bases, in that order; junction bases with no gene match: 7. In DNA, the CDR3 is TGTGCCAGCAGTCGGTTGACTAGCGGGGGGGCTGATACGCAGTATTTT. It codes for CASSRLTSGGADTQYF.

CDR3 region: CASRVPAGGETQYF. Written as DNA, the CDR3 is TGTGCCAGCAGGGTACCAGCGGGAGGCGAGACCCAGTACTTC. V usage is TRBV6-5 and J usage is TRBJ2-5; 9 positions agree with TRBD2. The germline gives CDR1 MNHEY, CDR2 SVGAGI. The CDR3 is 14 residues long. The J segment lost 5 bases and the V segment lost 6 bases, leaving 7 bases of the junction unmatched.

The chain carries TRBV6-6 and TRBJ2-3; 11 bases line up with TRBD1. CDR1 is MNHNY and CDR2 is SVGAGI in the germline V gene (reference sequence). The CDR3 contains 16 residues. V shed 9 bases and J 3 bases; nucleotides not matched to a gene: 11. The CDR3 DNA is TGTGCCAGTCCGGCCGGACAGGGGGCGATGACAGATACGCAGTATTTT. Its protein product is CASPAGQGAMTDTQYF.

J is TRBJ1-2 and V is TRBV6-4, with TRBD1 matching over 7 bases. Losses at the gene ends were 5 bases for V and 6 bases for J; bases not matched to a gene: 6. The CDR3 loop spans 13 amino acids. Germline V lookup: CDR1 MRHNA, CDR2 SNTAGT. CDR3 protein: CASSQETGNGYTF. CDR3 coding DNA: TGTGCCAGCAGTCAAGAGACAGGGAATGGCTACACCTTC.

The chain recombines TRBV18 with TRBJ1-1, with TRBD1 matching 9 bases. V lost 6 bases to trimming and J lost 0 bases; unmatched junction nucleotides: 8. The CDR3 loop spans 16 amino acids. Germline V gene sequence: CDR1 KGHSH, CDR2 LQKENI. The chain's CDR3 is CASSLGQGRMNTEAFF. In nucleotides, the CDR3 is TGTGCCAGCTCGCTAGGACAGGGGAGGATGAACACTGAAGCTTTCTTT.

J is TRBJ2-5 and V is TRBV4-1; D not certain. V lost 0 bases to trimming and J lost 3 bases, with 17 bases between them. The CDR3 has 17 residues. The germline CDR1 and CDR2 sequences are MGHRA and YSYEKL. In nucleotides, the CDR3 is TGCGCCAGCAGCCAAGATCTGATTGCGGCCTCTGAAGAGACCCAGTACTTC. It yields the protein CASSQDLIAASEETQYF.

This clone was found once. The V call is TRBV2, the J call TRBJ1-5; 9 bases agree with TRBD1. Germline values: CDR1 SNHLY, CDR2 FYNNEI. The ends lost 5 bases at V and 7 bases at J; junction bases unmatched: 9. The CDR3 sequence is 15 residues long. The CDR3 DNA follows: TGTGCCAGCAGTTTGGACAGGGGCACTTTACAGCCCCAGCATTTT. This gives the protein CASSLDRGTLQPQHF.

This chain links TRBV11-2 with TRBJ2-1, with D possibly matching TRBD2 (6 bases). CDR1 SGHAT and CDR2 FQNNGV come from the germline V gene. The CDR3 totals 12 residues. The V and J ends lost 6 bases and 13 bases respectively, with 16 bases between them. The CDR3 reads CASSQSGPIQFF. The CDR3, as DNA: TGTGCCAGCAGTCAAAGCGGGCCTATTCAGTTCTTC.

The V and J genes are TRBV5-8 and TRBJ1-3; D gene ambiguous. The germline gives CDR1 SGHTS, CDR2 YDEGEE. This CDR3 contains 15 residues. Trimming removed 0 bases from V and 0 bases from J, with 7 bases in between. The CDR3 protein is CASSLEQPSGNTIYF. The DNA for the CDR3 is TGTGCCAGCAGCTTGGAACAGCCCTCTGGAAACACCATATATTTT.

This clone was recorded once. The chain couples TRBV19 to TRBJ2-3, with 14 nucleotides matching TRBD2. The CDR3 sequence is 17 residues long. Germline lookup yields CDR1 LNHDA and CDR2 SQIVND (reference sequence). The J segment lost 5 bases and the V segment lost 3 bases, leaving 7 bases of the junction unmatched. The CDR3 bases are TGTGCCAGTAGTATCGGACTAGCGGGGGGCCCGAGAGATACGCAGTATTTT. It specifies CASSIGLAGGPRDTQYF.

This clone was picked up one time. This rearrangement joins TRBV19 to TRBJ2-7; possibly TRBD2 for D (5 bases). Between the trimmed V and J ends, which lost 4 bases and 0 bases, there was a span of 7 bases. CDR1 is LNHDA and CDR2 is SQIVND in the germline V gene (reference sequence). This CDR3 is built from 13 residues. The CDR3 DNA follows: TGTGCCAGTAGTAAACGGGGCTCCTACGAGCAGTACTTC. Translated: CASSKRGSYEQYF.

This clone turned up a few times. CDR3 protein: CASSVAPKGPNYGYTF. The CDR3 DNA is TGTGCCAGCAGCGTAGCTCCGAAGGGGCCTAACTATGGCTACACCTTC. The chain has TRBV9 and TRBJ1-2; D might be TRBD1 (5 bases). The CDR3 extends over 16 amino acids. Trimming stripped 0 bases from V and 0 bases from J, with 12 bases between. Per germline, CDR1 SGDLS and CDR2 YYNGEE.

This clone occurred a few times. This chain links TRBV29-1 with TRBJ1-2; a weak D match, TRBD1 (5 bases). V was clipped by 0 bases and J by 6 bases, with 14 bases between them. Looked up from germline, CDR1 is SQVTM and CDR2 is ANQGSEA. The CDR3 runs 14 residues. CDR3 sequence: CSVEDGRVRNGYTF. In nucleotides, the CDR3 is TGCAGCGTTGAAGATGGCAGGGTCCGAAATGGCTACACCTTC.

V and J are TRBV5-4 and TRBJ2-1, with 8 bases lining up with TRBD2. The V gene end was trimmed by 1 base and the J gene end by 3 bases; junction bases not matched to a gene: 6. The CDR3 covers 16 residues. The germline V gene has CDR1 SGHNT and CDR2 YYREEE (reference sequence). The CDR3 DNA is TGTGCCAGCAGCTTGTACGGCGGGGGGTTCTACAATGAGCAGTTCTTC. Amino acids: CASSLYGGGFYNEQFF.

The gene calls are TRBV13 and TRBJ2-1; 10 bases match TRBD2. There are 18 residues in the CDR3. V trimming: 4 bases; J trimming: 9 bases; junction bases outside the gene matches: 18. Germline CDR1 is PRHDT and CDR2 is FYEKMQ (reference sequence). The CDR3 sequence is CASSSYRPGTSGVSEQFF. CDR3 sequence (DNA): TGTGCCAGCAGCTCGTATAGACCCGGAACTAGCGGGGTAAGTGAGCAGTTCTTC.

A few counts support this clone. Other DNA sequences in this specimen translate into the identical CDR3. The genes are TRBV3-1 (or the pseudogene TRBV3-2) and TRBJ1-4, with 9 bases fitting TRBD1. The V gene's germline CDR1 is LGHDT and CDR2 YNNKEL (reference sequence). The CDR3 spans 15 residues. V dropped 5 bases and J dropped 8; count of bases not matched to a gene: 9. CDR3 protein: CASSLPTGGLEKLFF. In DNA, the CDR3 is TGTGCCAGCAGCTTGCCGACAGGGGGGTTGGAAAAACTGTTTTTT.

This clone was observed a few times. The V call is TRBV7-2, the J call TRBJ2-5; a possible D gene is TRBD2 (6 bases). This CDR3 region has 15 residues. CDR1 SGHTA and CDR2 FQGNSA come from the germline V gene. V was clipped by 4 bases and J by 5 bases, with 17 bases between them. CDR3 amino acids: CASSSTRRAGETQYF. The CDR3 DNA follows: TGTGCCAGCAGCTCCACCCGTCGGGCGGGGGAGACCCAGTACTTC.

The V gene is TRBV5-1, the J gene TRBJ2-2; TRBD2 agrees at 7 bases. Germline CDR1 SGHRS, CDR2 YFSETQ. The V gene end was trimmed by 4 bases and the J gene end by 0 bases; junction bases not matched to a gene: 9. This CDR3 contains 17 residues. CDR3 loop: CASSQGAGGTNTGELFF. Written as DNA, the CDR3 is TGCGCCAGCAGCCAGGGAGCCGGGGGGACGAACACCGGGGAGCTGTTTTTT.

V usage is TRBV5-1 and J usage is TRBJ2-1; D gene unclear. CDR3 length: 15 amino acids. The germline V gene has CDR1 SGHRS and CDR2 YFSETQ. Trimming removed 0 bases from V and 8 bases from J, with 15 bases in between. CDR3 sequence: CASSLVSLRSHEQFF. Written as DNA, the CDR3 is TGCGCCAGCAGCTTGGTTAGTTTACGGTCTCATGAGCAGTTCTTC.

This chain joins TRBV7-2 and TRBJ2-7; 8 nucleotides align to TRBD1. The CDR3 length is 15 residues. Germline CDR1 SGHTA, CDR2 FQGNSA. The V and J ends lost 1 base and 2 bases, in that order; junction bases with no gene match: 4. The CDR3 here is CASSLGTGNTYEQYF. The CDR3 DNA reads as TGTGCCAGCAGCTTAGGGACAGGGAATACCTACGAGCAGTACTTC.

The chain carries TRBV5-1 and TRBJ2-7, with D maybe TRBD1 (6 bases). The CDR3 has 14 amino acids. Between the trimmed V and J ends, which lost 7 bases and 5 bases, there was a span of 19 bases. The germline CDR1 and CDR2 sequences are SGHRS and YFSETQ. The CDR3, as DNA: TGCGCCAGCTCTACGACCCCAGGGGCCAACGAGCAGTACTTC. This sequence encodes CASSTTPGANEQYF.

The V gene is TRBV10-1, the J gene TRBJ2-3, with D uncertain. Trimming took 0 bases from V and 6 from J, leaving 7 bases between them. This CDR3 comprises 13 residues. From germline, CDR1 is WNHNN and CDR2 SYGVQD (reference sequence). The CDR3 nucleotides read TGCGCCAGCAGTGAGTCGTTGGAGGATACGCAGTATTTT. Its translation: CASSESLEDTQYF.

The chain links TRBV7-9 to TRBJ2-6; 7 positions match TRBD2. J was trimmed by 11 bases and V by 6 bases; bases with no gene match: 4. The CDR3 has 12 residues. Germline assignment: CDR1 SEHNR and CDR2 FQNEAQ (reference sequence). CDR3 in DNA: TGTGCCAGCAGTTTCCTAGCGGACGTCCTGACTTTC. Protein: CASSFLADVLTF.

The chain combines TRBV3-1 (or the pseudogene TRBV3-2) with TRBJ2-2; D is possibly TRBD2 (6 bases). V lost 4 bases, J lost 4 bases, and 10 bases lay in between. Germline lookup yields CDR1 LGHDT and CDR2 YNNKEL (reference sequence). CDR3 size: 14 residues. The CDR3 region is CASSPPGGTGELFF. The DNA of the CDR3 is TGTGCCAGCAGCCCCCCCGGGGGCACCGGGGAGCTGTTTTTT.